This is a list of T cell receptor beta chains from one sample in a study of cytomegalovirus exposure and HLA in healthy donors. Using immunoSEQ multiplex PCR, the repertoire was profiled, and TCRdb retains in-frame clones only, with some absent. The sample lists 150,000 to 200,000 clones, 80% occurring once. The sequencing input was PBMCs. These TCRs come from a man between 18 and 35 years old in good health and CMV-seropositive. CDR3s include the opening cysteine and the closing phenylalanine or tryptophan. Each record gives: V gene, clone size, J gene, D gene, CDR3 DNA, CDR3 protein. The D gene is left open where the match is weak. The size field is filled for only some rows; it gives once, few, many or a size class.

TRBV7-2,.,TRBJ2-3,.,TGTGCCAGCAGTTTGCGGAAAAACACAGATACGCAGTATTTT,CASSLRKNTDTQYF
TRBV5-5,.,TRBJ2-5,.,TGTGCCAGCAGCTTGTATGGGGCAGGGGAAGGGGAGACCCAGTACTTC,CASSLYGAGEGETQYF
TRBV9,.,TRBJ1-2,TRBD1,TGTGCCAGCAGCGTCGGTTACCAGGGGGGAGGCTACACCTTC,CASSVGYQGGGYTF
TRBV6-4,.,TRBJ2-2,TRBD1,TGTGCCAGCAGCTCCGGGACAGCCACCGGGGAGCTGTTTTTT,CASSSGTATGELFF
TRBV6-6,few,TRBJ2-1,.,TGTGCCAGCAGTCTCTCCGGGGGAGCTTACAATGAGCAGTTCTTC,CASSLSGGAYNEQFF
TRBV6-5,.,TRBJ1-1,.,TGTGCCAGCAGTTACGACAGGCGCACTGAAGCTTTCTTT,CASSYDRRTEAFF
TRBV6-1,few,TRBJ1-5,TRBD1,TGTGCCAGCAGCCCTGACAGGGGCGGATGGCAGCCCCAGCATTTT,CASSPDRGGWQPQHF
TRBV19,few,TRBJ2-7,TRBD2,TGTGCCAGTAGTATAGGACTAGCGGGATTAAACGAGCAGTACTTC,CASSIGLAGLNEQYF
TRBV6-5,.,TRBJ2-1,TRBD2,TGTGCCAGCAGTGCAACTAGCGGGAGAGGCCATGAGCAGTTCTTC,CASSATSGRGHEQFF
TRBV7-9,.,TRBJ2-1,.,TGTGCCAGCCCCCCCTTCCCGGAGAATGAGCAGTTCTTC,CASPPFPENEQFF
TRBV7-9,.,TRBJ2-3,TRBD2,TGTGCCAGCAGCTTGTTAGCGGGGGGCCGCGCAGATACGCAGTATTTT,CASSLLAGGRADTQYF
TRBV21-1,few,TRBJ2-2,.,TGTGCCAGCAGCGCCCAAACAGGGACCACCGGGGAGCTGTTTTTT,CASSAQTGTTGELFF
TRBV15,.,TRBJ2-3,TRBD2,TGTGCCACCAGCAGAGATTTAGCGGGAGGAGTAAAGTCGCAGTATTTT,CATSRDLAGGVKSQYF
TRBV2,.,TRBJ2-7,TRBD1,TGTGCCAGCAGGCCCGGGACAGGGAATATGGCGTACGAGCAGTACTTC,CASRPGTGNMAYEQYF
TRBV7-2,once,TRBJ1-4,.,TGTGCCAGCAGCTTAGAAACAGGGAAAAAACTGTTTTTT,CASSLETGKKLFF
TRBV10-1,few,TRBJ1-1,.,TGCGCCAGCAGTGACCAGGCCACTCCTAACACTGAAGCTTTCTTT,CASSDQATPNTEAFF
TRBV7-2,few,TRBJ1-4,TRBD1,TGTGCCAGCAGCCCCTGGACAGGGCCCGGTGAAAAACTGTTTTTT,CASSPWTGPGEKLFF
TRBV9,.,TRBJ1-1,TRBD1,TGTGCCAGCAGCGTGACAGGGGGAACTGAAGCTTTCTTT,CASSVTGGTEAFF
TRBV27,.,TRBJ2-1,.,TGTGCCAGCAGTTTTGGCCCCGAGCAGTTCTTC,CASSFGPEQFF
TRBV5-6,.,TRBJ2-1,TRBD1,TGTGCCAGCAGCTCCATTAGACAGGGGAATGAGCAGTTCTTC,CASSSIRQGNEQFF
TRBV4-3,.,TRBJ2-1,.,TGCGCCAGCAGCTCCATTTACGCGGGGAATGAGCAGTTCTTC,CASSSIYAGNEQFF
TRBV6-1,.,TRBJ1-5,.,TGTGCCAGCAGTGTAAATTACAATCAGCCCCAGCATTTT,CASSVNYNQPQHF
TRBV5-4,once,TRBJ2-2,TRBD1,TGTGCCAGCAGCTTGGTGGGGGGACAGGGTGCCGGGGAGCTGTTTTTT,CASSLVGGQGAGELFF
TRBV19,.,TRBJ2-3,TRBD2,TGTGCCAGTAGTAACCCGTGGCGGGAGCCTCCTTTTCAGGATACGCAGTATTTT,CASSNPWREPPFQDTQYF
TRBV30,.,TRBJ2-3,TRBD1,TGTGCCTGGAGTTTGGACAGGGCTTCCACAGATACGCAGTATTTT,CAWSLDRASTDTQYF
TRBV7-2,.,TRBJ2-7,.,TGTGCCAGCAGAAGGGGCGAAAACTCCTACGAGCAGTACTTC,CASRRGENSYEQYF
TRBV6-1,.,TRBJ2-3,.,TGTGCCAGCAGTGAAAAAGGACTATACACAGATACGCAGTATTTT,CASSEKGLYTDTQYF
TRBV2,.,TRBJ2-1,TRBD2,TGTGCCAGCAGCCCCTTGACTAGCGGGAGCCGAAACGTGCAGTTCTTC,CASSPLTSGSRNVQFF
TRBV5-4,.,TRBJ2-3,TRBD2,TGTGCCAGCAGCTTCTTAGCGGGAGAAGTTGGGACAGATACGCAGTATTTT,CASSFLAGEVGTDTQYF
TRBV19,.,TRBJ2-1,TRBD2,TGTGCCAGTAGTAAGGGACTAGCGGTAGATGAGCAGTTCTTC,CASSKGLAVDEQFF
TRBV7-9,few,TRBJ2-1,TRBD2,TGTGCCAGCACCGTCAGGACTAGCGGGAGTCAAGATGAGCAGTTCTTC,CASTVRTSGSQDEQFF
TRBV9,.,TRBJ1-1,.,TGTGCCAGCAGCCGAGTGAACACTGAAGCTTTCTTT,CASSRVNTEAFF
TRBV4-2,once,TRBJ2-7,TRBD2,TGTGCCAGCAGCCAGACTAGCGGGGGAGAGCAGTACTTC,CASSQTSGGEQYF
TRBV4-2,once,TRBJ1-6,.,TGTGCCAGCAGCCAAGGAAGGGGCAGCTCCTATAATTCACCCCTCCACTTT,CASSQGRGSSYNSPLHF
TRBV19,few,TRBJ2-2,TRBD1,TGTGCCAGCTCAGGGGGTGGTACCACCGGGGAGCTGTTTTTT,CASSGGGTTGELFF
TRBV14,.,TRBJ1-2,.,TGTGCCAGCAGCCAAGATGGACCAGTCCCTGACAGGTCTGGCTACACCTTC,CASSQDGPVPDRSGYTF
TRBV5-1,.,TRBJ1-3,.,TGCGCCAGCAGCCCGGCGTCTACGACAGGCCTCTCTGGAAACACCATATATTTT,CASSPASTTGLSGNTIYF